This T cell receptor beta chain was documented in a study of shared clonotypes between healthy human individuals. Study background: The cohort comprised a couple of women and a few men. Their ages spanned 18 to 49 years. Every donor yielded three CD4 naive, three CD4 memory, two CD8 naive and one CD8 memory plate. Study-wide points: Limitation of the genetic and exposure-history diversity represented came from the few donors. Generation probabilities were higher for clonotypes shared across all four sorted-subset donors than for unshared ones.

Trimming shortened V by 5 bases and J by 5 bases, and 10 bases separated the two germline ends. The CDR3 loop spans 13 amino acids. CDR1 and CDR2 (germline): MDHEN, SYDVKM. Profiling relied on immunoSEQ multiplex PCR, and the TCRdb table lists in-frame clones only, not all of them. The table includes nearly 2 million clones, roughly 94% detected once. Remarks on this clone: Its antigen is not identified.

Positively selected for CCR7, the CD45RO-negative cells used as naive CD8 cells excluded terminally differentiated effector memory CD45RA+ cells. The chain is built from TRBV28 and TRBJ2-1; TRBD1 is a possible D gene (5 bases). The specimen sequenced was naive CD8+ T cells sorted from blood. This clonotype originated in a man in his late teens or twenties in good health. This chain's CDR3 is CASSRQNNNEQFF. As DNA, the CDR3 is TGTGCCAGCAGTAGACAGAATAACAATGAGCAGTTCTTC.